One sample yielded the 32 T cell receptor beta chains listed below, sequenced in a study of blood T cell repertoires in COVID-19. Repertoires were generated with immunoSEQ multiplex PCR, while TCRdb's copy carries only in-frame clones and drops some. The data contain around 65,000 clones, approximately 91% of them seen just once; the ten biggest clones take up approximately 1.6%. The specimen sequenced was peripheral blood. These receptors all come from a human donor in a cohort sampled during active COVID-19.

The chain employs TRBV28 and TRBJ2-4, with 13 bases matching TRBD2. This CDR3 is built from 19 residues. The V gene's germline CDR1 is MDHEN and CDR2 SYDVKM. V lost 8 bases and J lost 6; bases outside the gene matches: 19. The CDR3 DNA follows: TGTGCCAGCGGGACGTGGGATACTAGCGGGAGGGCCGGACCAAACATTCAGTACTTC. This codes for CASGTWDTSGRAGPNIQYF.

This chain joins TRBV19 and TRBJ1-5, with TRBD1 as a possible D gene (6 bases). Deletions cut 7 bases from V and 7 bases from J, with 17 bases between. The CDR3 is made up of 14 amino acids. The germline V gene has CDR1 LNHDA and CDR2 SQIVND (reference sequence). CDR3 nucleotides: TGTGCCAGTACCCCAGACTGGGGGCACCAGCCCCAGCATTTT. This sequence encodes CASTPDWGHQPQHF. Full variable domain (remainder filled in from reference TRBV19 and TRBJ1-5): DGGITQSPKYLFRKEGQNVTLSCEQNLNHDAMYWYRQDPGQGLRLIYYSQIVNDFQKGDIAEGYSVSREKKESFPLTVTSAQKNPTAFYLCASTPDWGHQPQHFGDGTRLSIL.

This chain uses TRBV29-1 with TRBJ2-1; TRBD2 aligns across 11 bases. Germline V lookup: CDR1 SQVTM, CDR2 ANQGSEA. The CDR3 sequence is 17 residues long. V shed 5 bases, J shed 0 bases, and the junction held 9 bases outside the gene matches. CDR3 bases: TGCAGCGTTACCGGGACTAGCGGAGGGAGCTCCTACAATGAGCAGTTCTTC. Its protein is CSVTGTSGGSSYNEQFF.

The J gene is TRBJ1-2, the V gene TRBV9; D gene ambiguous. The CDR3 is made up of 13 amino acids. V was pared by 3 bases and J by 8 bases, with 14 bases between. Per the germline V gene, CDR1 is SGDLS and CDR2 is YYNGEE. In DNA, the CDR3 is TGTGCCAGCAGCGACCCTCAGATGCTCGGCTACACCTTC. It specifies CASSDPQMLGYTF.

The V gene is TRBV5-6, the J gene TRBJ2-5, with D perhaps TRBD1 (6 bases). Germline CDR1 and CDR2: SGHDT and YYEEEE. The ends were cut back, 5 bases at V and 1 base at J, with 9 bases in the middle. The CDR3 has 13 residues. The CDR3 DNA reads TGTGCCAGCAGGGACAGTTTCCAAGAGACCCAGTACTTC. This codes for CASRDSFQETQYF.

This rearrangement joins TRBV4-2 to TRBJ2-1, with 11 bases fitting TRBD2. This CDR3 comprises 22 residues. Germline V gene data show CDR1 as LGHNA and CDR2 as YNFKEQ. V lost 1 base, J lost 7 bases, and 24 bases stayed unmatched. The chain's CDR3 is CASSQVGRGPGWLAGGANEQFF. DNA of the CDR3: TGTGCCAGCAGCCAAGTTGGTCGAGGTCCCGGGTGGCTAGCGGGAGGAGCGAATGAGCAGTTCTTC.

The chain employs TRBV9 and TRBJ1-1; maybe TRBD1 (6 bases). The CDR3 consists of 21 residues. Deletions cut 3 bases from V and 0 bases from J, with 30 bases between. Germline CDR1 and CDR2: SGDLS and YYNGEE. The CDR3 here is CASSARPFHRARGRMNTEAFF. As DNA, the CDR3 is TGTGCCAGCAGCGCCCGGCCCTTTCACCGGGCCAGGGGACGAATGAACACTGAAGCTTTCTTT.

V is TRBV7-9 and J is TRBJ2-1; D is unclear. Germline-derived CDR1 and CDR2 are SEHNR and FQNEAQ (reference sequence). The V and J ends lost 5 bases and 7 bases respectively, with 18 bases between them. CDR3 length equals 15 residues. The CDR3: CASSPQVAGRNEQFF. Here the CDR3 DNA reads TGTGCCAGCAGCCCCCAGGTCGCCGGTCGAAATGAGCAGTTCTTC.

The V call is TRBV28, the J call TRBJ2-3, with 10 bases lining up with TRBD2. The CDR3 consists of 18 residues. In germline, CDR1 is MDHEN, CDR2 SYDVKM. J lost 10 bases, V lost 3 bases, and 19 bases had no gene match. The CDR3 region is CASSLAGFSGRIGRSQYF. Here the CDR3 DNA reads TGTGCCAGCAGTTTGGCCGGGTTTAGCGGGAGGATTGGTCGGTCGCAGTATTTT. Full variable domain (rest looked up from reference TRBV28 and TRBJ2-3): DVKVTQSSRYLVKRTGEKVFLECVQDMDHENMFWYRQDPGLGLRLIYFSYDVKMKEKGDIPEGYSVSREKKERFSLILESASTNQTSMYLCASSLAGFSGRIGRSQYFGPGTRLTVL.

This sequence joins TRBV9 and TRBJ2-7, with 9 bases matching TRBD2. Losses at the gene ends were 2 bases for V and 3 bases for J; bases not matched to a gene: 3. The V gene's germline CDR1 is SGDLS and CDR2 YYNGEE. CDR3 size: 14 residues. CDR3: CASSVTSGYYEQYF. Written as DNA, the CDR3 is TGTGCCAGCAGCGTGACTAGCGGCTACTACGAGCAGTACTTC.

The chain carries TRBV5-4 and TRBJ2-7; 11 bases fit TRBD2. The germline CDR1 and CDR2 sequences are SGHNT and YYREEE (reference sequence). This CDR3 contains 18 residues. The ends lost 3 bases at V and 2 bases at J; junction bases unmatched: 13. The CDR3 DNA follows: TGTGCCAGCAGCTCCGGGGCTAGCGGGAGGTGGGCTACCTACGAGCAGTACTTC. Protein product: CASSSGASGRWATYEQYF.

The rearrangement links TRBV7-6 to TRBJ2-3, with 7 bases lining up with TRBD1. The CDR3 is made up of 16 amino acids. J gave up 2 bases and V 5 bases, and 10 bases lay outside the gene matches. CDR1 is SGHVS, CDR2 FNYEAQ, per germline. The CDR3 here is CASSLGFGQDTDTQYF. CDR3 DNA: TGTGCCAGCAGCCTAGGGTTCGGACAGGACACAGATACGCAGTATTTT.

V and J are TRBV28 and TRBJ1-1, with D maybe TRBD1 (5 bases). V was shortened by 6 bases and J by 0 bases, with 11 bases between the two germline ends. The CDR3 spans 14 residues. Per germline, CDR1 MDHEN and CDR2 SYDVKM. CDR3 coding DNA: TGTGCCAGCAGGTTCGACAGACTGAACACTGAAGCTTTCTTT. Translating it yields CASRFDRLNTEAFF.

CDR3 protein: CASSTQHEQYF. As DNA, the CDR3 is TGTGCCAGCAGCACTCAACACGAGCAGTACTTC. This chain connects TRBV12-3 or TRBV12-4 to TRBJ2-7; no definite D call. The CDR3 contains 11 residues. V lost 6 bases and J 5 bases, leaving 8 bases between the germline ends.

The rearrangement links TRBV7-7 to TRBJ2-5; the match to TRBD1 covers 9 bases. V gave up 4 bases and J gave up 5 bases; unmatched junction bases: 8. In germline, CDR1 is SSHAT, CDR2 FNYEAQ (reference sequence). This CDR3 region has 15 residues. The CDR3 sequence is CASSSGTGMPETQYF. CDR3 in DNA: TGTGCCAGCAGCTCCGGGACAGGGATGCCGGAGACCCAGTACTTC.

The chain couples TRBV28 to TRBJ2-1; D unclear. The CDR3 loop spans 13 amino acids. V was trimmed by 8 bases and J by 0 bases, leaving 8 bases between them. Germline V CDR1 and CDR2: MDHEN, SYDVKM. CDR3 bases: TGTGCCAGCGCAACTCCCTCCTACAATGAGCAGTTCTTC. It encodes CASATPSYNEQFF.

The CDR3 sequence: CASSSGTANSPLHF. The CDR3 nucleotides read TGTGCCAGCAGTTCCGGGACAGCCAATTCACCCCTCCACTTT. This chain uses TRBV5-5 with TRBJ1-6; 7 bases align to TRBD1. Unmatched junction bases numbered 6, after V lost 5 bases and J lost 7 bases. This CDR3 spans 14 amino acids. CDR1 is SGHKS, CDR2 YYEKEE, per germline (reference sequence).

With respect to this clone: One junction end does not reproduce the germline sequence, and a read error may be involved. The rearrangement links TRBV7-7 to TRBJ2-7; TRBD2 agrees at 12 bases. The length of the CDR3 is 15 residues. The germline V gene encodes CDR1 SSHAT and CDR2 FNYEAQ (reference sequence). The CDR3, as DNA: TGTGCTAGCAGTATACTAGCGGGAGGTAGTTACGAGCAGTACTTC. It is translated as CASSILAGGSYEQYF. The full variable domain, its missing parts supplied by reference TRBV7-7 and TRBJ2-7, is GAGVSQSPRYKVTKRGQDVTLRCDPISSHATLYWYQQALGQGPEFLTYFNYEAQPDKSGLPSDRFSAERPEGSISTLTIQRTEQRDSAMYRCASSILAGGSYEQYFGPGTRLTVT.

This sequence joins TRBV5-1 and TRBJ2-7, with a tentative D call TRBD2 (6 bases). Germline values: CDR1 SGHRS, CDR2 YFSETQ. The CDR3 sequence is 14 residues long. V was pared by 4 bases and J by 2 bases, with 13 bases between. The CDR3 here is CASSPRGSTYEQYF. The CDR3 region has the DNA TGCGCCAGCAGCCCCCGGGGGAGCACCTACGAGCAGTACTTC.

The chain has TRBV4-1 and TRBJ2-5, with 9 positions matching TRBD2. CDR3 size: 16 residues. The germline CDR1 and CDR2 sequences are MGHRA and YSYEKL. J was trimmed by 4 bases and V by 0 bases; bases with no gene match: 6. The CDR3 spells CASSQDQAGGRETQYF. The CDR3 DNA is TGCGCCAGCAGCCAAGATCAAGCGGGAGGACGAGAGACCCAGTACTTC.

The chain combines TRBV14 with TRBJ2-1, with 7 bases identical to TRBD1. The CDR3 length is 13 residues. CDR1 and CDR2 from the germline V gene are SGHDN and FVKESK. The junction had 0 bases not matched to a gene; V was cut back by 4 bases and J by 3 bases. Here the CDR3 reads CASSRTGYNEQFF. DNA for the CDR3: TGTGCCAGCAGCCGGACAGGCTACAATGAGCAGTTCTTC.

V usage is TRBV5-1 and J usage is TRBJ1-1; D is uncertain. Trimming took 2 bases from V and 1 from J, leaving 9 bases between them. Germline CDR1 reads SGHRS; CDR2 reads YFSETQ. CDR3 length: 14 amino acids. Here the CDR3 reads CASSLGGKNTEAFF. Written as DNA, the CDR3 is TGCGCCAGCAGCTTAGGCGGGAAGAACACTGAAGCTTTCTTT.

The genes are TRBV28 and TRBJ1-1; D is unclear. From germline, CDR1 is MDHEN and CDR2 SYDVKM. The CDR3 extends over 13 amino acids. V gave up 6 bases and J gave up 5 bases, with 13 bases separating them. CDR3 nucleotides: TGTGCCAGCAGCCCGGGCCCGGGGACTGAAGCTTTCTTT. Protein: CASSPGPGTEAFF. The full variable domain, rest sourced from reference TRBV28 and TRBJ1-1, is DVKVTQSSRYLVKRTGEKVFLECVQDMDHENMFWYRQDPGLGLRLIYFSYDVKMKEKGDIPEGYSVSREKKERFSLILESASTNQTSMYLCASSPGPGTEAFFGQGTRLTVV.

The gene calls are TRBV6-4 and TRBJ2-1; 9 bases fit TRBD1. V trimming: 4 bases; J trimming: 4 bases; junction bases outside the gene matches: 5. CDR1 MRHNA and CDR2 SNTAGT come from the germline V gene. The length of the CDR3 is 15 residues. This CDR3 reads CASSAEGQGYNEQFF. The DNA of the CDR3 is TGTGCCAGCAGTGCGGAGGGACAGGGATACAATGAGCAGTTCTTC.

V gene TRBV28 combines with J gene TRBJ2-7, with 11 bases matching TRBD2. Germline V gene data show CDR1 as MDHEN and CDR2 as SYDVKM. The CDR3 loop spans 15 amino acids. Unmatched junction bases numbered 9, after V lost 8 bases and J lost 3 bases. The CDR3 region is CASRYPGLADYEQYF. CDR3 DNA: TGTGCCAGCCGTTATCCGGGACTAGCGGACTACGAGCAGTACTTC.

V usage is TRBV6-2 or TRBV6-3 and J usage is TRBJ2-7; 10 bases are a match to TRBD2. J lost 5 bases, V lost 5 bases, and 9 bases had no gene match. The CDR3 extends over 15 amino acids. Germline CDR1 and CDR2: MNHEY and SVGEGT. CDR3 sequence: CASSTTSGRVHEQYF. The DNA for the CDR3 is TGTGCCAGCAGTACCACAAGCGGGAGGGTACACGAGCAGTACTTC.

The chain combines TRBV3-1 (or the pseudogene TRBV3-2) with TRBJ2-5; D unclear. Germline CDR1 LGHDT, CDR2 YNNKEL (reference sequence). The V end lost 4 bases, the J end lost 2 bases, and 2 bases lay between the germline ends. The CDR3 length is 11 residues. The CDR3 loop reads CASSLQETQYF. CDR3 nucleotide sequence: TGTGCCAGCAGCCTACAAGAGACCCAGTACTTC.

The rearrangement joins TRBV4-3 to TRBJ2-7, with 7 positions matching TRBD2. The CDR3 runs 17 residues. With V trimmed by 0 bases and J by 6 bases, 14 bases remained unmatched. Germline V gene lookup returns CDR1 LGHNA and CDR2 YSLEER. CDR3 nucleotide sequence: TGCGCCAGCAGCCAAGAGCCTAGCGGTCCCCTCGCGGGCGAGCAGTACTTC. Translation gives CASSQEPSGPLAGEQYF.

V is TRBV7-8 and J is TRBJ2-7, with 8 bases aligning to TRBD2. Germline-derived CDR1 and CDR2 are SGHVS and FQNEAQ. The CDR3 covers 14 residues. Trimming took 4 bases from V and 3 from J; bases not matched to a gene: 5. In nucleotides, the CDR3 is TGTGCCAGCAGCTCGGTTAGCGGGAACTACGAGCAGTACTTC. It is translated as CASSSVSGNYEQYF.

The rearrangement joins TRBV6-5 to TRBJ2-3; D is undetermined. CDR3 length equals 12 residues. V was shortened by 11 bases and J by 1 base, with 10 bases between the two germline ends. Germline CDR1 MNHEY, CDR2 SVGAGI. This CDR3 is CASRAGTDTQYF. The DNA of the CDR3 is TGTGCCTCTCGCGCGGGCACAGATACGCAGTATTTT.

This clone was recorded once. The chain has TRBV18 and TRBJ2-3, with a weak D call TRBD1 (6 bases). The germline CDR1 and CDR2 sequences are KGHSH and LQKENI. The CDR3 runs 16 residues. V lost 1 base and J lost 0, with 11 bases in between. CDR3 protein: CASSPLAGASTDTQYF. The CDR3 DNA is TGTGCCAGCTCACCACTGGCAGGGGCTAGCACAGATACGCAGTATTTT.

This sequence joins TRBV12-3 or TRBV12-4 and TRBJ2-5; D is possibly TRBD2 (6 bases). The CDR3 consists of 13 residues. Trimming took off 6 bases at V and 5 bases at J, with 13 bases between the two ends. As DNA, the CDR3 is TGTGCCAGCAGCCCGGCAGGGAGGGAGACCCAGTACTTC. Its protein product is CASSPAGRETQYF.